The 7 T cell receptor beta chains reported below all come from one sample, sequenced in a study of regulatory T cells in long-lasting Graves disease. Time point here: newly diagnosed GD, antithyroid drugs for less than 3 months. The TCR library was made from RNA extracted from PBMCs. Libraries of TCR beta came from iRepertoire HTBI primers plus Arm-PCR of CDR3 regions. TCRdb re-derived calls from the multiplex PCR reads in MiXCR, one entry per CDR3 protein. The data hold 350,000 to 400,000 distinct CDR3 sequences, with 15% to 18% observed a single time. The source material was peripheral blood mononuclear cells (PBMCs), sampled at new diagnosis, from a patient treated with antithyroid drugs. These receptors were obtained from a female donor with Graves disease.

This clonotype was recorded at least ten times. The chain uses TRBV4-1 and TRBJ1-1; D may be TRBD1 (5 bases). The CDR3 covers 13 residues. CDR1 is MGHRA and CDR2 is YSYEKL in the germline V gene. The ends were cut back, 0 bases at V and 13 bases at J, with 15 bases in the middle. This chain's CDR3 is CASSQDPQGEDFF. The CDR3, as DNA: TGCGCCAGCAGCCAAGATCCCCAGGGTGAGGATTTCTTT.

The chain combines TRBV29-1 with TRBJ2-5; TRBD1 matches 8 bases. The trim removed 7 bases at V and 3 bases at J, leaving 13 bases unmatched. Germline values: CDR1 SQVTM, CDR2 ANQGSEA. The CDR3 contains 15 residues. Here the CDR3 DNA reads TGCAGCGCTATGACAGGGGCCAAGAAAGAAGAGACCCAGTACTTC. Translating it yields CSAMTGAKKEETQYF.

This chain connects TRBV7-9 to TRBJ2-3; the D gene is possibly TRBD1 (5 bases). The better agreement between TRBJ1-5 and the DNA end casts doubt on the J call. This CDR3 has 21 amino acids. The germline gives CDR1 SEHNR, CDR2 FQNEAQ (reference sequence). CDR3 residues: CASSRHAPGLAGGISTDTQHF. CDR3 DNA: TGTGCCAGCAGCAGACACGCACCGGGACTAGCGGGGGGTATTAGCACAGATACGCAGCATTTT.

This clonotype was seen at least ten times. The genes are TRBV12-3 or TRBV12-4 and TRBJ2-1; 7 nucleotides match TRBD2. J lost 5 bases, V lost 7 bases, and 8 bases had no gene match. The CDR3 contains 14 residues. CDR3 region: CASTSGTNNNEQFF. The CDR3 region has the DNA TGTGCCAGCACATCCGGGACTAACAACAATGAGCAGTTCTTC.

V and J are TRBV13 and TRBJ2-1; D possibly corresponds to TRBD2 (5 bases). Trimming took 5 bases from V and 1 from J, leaving 15 bases between them. Per germline, CDR1 PRHDT and CDR2 FYEKMQ (reference sequence). CDR3 length: 16 amino acids. The CDR3 loop reads CASSPQSGQSYNEQFF. In DNA, the CDR3 is TGTGCCAGCAGCCCCCAGAGCGGCCAATCCTACAATGAGCAGTTCTTC.

This clonotype was detected ten times or more. This chain uses TRBV29-1 with TRBJ2-3, with D perhaps given as TRBD1 or TRBD2 (5 bases each). The CDR3 covers 14 residues. Germline values: CDR1 SQVTM, CDR2 ANQGSEA. Trimming cost V 6 bases and J 2 bases, with 15 bases left between them. CDR3 DNA sequence: TGCAGCGTGGGGACCACCTCCTACACAGATACGCAGTATTTT. This encodes CSVGTTSYTDTQYF.

This clonotype was recorded at least ten times. The V and J genes are TRBV7-2 and TRBJ2-1; perhaps TRBD2 as D (6 bases). The CDR3 consists of 18 residues. Trimming removed 2 bases from V and 3 bases from J, with 20 bases in between. The germline CDR1 and CDR2 sequences are SGHTA and FQGNSA. The CDR3 protein is CASSLPAMYSGIYNEQFF. As DNA, the CDR3 is TGTGCCAGCAGCTTACCCGCAATGTATAGCGGAATCTACAATGAGCAGTTCTTC.